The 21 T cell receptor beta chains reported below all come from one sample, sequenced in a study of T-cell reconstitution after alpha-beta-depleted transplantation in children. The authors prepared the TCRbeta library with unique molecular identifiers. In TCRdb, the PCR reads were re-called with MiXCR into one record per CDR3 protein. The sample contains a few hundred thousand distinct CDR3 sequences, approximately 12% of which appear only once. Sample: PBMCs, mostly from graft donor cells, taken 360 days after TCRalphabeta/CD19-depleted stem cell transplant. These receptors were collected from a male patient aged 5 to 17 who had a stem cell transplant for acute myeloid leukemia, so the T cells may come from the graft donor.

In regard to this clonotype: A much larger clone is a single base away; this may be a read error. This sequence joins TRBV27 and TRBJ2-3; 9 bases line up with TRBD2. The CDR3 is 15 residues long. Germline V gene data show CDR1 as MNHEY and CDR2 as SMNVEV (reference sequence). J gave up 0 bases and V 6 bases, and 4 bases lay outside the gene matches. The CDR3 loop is CASSISGGSTDTQYF. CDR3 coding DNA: TGTGCCAGCAGCATTAGCGGGGGAAGCACAGATACGCAGTATTTT.

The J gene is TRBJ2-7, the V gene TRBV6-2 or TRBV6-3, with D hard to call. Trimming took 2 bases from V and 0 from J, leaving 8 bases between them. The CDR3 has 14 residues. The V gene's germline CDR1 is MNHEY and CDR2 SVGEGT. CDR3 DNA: TGTGCCAGCAGTTACCGCTACTACTCCTACGAGCAGTACTTC. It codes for CASSYRYYSYEQYF.

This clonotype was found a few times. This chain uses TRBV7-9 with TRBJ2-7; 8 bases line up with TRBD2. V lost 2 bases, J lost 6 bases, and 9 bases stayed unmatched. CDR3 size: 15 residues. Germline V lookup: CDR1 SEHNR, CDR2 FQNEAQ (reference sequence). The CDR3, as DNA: TGTGCCAGCAGCTTACCTCGGGAGGGCCCTGCCGAGCAGTACTTC. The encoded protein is CASSLPREGPAEQYF.

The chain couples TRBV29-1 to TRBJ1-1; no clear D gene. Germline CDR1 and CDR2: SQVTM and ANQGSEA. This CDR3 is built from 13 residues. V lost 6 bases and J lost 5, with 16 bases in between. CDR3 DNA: TGCAGCGTGGAGAGGGTAGTAGGGACTGAAGCTTTCTTT. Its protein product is CSVERVVGTEAFF.

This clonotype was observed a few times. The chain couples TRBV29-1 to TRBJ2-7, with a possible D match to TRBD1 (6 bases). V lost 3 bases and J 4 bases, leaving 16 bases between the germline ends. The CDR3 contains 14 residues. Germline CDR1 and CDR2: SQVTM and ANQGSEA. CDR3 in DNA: TGCAGCGTTGACTCGCGAGGGGGACCTTACGAGCAGTACTTC. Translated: CSVDSRGGPYEQYF.

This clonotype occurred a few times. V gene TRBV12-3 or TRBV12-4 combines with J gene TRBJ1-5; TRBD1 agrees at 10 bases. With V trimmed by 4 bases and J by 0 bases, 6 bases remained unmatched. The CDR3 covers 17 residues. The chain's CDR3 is CASSWGQGRVSNQPQHF. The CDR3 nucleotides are TGTGCCAGCAGTTGGGGACAGGGGCGAGTTAGCAATCAGCCCCAGCATTTT.

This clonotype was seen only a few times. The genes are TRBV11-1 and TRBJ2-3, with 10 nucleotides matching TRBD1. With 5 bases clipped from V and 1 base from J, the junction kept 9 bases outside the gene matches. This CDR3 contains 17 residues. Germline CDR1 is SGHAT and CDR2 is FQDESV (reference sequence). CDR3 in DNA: TGTGCCAGCAGCACCCGACAGGGGGCTCGCGGCACAGATACGCAGTATTTT. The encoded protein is CASSTRQGARGTDTQYF.

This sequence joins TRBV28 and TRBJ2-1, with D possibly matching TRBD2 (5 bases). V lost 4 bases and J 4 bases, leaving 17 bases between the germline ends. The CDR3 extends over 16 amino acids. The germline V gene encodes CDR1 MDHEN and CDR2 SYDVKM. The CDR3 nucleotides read TGTGCCAGCAGTTCCTCCCCGGACTCATATTACAATGAGCAGTTCTTC. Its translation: CASSSSPDSYYNEQFF.

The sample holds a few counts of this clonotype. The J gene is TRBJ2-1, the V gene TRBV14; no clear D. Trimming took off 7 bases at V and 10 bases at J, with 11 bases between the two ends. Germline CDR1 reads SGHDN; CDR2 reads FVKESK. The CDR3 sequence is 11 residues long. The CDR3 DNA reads TGTGCCAGCACCCTGAAGGGAGAGCAGTTCTTC. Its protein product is CASTLKGEQFF.

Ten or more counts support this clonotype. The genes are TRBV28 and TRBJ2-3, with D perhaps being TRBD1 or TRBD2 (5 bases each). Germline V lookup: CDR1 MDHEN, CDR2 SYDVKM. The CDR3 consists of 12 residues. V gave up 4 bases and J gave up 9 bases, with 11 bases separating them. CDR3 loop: CASSSSGTTQYF. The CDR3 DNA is TGTGCCAGCAGTTCGTCCGGGACCACGCAGTATTTT.

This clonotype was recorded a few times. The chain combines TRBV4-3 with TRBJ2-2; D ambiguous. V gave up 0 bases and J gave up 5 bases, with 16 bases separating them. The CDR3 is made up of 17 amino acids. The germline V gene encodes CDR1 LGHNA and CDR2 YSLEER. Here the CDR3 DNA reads TGCGCCAGCAGCCAAGAGGGTACGAACAGATATACCGGGGAGCTGTTTTTT. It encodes CASSQEGTNRYTGELFF.

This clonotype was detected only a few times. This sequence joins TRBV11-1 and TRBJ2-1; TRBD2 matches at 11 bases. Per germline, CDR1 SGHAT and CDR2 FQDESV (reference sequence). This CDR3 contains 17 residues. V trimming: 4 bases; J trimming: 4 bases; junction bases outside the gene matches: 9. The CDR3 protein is CASSYYKTSGKYNEQFF. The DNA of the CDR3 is TGTGCCAGCAGCTATTATAAGACTAGCGGGAAGTACAATGAGCAGTTCTTC.

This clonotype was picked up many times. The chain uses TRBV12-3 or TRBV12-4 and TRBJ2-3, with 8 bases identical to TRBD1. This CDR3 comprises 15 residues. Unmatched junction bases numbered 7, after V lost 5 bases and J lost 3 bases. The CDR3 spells CASSQGAGWTDTQYF. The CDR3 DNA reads TGTGCCAGCAGTCAGGGGGCGGGATGGACAGATACGCAGTATTTT.

In nucleotides, the CDR3 is TGTGCCAGCAGTCGACCGGGACAGGGGTGGCAGTACCAAGAGACCCAGTACTTC. Protein sequence: CASSRPGQGWQYQETQYF. The chain is built from TRBV6-1 and TRBJ2-5; TRBD1 aligns across 10 bases. Trimming at V came to 5 bases and at J to 0 bases, leaving 12 bases not matched to a gene. This CDR3 has 18 residues. CDR1 MNHNS and CDR2 SASEGT come from the germline V gene.

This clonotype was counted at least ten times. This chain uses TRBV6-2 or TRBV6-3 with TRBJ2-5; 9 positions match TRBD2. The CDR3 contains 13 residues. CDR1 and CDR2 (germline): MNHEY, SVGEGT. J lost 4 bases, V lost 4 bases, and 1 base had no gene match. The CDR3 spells CASSLAGVETQYF. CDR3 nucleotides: TGTGCCAGCAGTTTAGCGGGAGTAGAGACCCAGTACTTC.

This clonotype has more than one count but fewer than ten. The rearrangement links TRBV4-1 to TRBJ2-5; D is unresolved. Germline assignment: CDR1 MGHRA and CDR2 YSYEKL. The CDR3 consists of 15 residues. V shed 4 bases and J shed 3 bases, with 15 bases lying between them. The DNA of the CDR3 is TGCGCCAGCAGCCTTGTTCTGGAACGAGAAGAGACCCAGTACTTC. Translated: CASSLVLEREETQYF.

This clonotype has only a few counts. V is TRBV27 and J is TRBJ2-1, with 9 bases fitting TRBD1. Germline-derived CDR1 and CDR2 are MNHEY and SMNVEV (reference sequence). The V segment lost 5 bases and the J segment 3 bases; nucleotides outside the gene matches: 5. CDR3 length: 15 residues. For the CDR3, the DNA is TGTGCCAGCAGTCCGGACAGGGGTTGCTACAATGAGCAGTTCTTC. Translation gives CASSPDRGCYNEQFF.

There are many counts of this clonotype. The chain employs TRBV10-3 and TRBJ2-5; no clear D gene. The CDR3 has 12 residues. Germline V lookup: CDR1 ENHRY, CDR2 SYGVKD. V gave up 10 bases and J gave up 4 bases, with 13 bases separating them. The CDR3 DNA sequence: TGTGCCACCCGGCGCCGGCGAGAGACCCAGTACTTC. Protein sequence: CATRRRRETQYF.

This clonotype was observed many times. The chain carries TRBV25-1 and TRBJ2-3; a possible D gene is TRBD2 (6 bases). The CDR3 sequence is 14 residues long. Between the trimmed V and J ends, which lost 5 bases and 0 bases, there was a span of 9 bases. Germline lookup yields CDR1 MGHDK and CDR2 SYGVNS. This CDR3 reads CASSRRASTDTQYF. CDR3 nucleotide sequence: TGTGCCAGCAGTAGGAGGGCCAGCACAGATACGCAGTATTTT.

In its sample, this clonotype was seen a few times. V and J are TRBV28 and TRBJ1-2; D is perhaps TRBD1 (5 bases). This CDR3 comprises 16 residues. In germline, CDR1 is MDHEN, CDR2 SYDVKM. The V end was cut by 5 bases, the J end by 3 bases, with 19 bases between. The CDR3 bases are TGTGCCAGCAGTGGAAACTCGGACACAAATTACTATGGCTACACCTTC. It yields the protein CASSGNSDTNYYGYTF.

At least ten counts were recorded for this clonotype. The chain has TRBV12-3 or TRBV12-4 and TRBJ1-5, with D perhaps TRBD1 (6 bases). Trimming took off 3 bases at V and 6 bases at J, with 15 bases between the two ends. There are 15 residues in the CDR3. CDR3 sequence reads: CASSLKRGGGQPQHF. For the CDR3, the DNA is TGTGCCAGCAGTTTGAAACGGGGGGGCGGTCAGCCCCAGCATTTT.